A selection of T cell receptor beta chains follows, all from one sample in a study of shared clonotypes between healthy human individuals. Sequenced by immunoSEQ multiplex PCR; TCRdb stores in-frame clones only, minus some. The sample records around 2,000,000 clones, about 94% being singletons. Sequenced material: naive CD8+ T cells sorted from blood. The receptor set was obtained from a man younger than 35 in good health. CDR3s include the opening cysteine and the closing phenylalanine or tryptophan. The D gene is left open where the match is weak. Not all rows give a size; the values are once, few, many and, for expanded clones, a class.

D	size	V	J	DNA	CDR3
-	once	TRBV19	TRBJ2-1	TGTGCCAGTAGTATTTTGGGGGCAAATGAGCAGTTCTTC	CASSILGANEQFF
-	-	TRBV4-1	TRBJ2-7	TGCGCCAGCAGCCATGCCCCCACCTACGAGCAGTACTTC	CASSHAPTYEQYF
-	-	TRBV5-7	TRBJ1-3	TGTGCCAGCAGCTTAAGGGAGGACTCTGGAAACACCATATATTTT	CASSLREDSGNTIYF
-	-	TRBV5-6	TRBJ1-5	TGTGCCAGCAGCTTGGGAGGAGGTCATCAGCCCCAGCATTTT	CASSLGGGHQPQHF
TRBD2	-	TRBV12-5	TRBJ2-7	TGTGCTAGTGGTTTGACGGCTAGCGGGAGGGACGAGCAGTACTTC	CASGLTASGRDEQYF
TRBD1	-	TRBV5-1	TRBJ2-7	TGCGCCAGCAGCTTGGAATTACGGACAGGGGACCACGAGCAGTACTTC	CASSLELRTGDHEQYF
-	-	TRBV5-6	TRBJ2-2	TGTGCCAGCAGCTGGAGCCTTACCACCGGGGAGCTGTTTTTT	CASSWSLTTGELFF
TRBD1	-	TRBV6-6	TRBJ1-1	TGTGCCAGCAGCCGGGACAGGGGGAACACTGAAGCTTTCTTT	CASSRDRGNTEAFF
-	once	TRBV29-1	TRBJ2-7	TGCAGCGCTGTCCCCACAGAAAACTCCTACGAGCAGTACTTC	CSAVPTENSYEQYF
-	-	TRBV11-1	TRBJ2-2	TGTGCCAGCAGCTCTAAGGGTCTAGCACGGAACACCGGGGAGCTGTTTTTT	CASSSKGLARNTGELFF
-	-	TRBV4-2	TRBJ2-1	TGTGCCAGCAGCCAAGTCCCCTCAAGTCGAAATGAGCAGTTCTTC	CASSQVPSSRNEQFF